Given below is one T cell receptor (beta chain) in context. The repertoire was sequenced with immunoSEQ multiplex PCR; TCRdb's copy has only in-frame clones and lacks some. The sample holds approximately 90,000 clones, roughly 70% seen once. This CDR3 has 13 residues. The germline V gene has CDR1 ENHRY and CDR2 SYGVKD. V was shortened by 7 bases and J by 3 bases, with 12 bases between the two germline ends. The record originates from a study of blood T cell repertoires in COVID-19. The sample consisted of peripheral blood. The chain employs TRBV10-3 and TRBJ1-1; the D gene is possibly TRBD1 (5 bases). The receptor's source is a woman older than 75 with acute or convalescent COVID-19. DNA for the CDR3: TGTGCCATCACTCGCAGGGAGGACACTGAAGCTTTCTTT. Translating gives CAITRREDTEAFF.